Detailed here is one T cell receptor (beta chain). Antigen specificity is unknown. Sequencing was performed with immunoSEQ multiplex PCR; in TCRdb, only in-frame clones are kept and a portion is missing. The repertoire holds under 100,000 clones, with over 80% as singletons. The sampling schedule covered blood at baseline, cycle 4 day 1, and cycle 7 day 1. The source of the sample is a study of OX40 agonist ivuxolimab in advanced cancers. Background on the study: Patients' therapy was ivuxolimab, an antibody that acts as an agonist of OX40 (CD134).

V was clipped by 7 bases and J by 3 bases, with 12 bases between them. Germline V gene data show CDR1 as MNHNY and CDR2 as SVGAGI (reference sequence). The CDR3 has 13 residues. Study-wide results and limits: Antigens targeted by the expanded peripheral T cells were not determined.

This TCR derives from an adult with an advanced solid tumor such as melanoma, head and neck, liver or kidney cancer. This chain uses TRBV6-6 with TRBJ1-1; no firm D call. The material was CD4+ or CD8+ T cells sorted from blood, obtained in a trial of the OX40 agonist ivuxolimab. CDR3 sequence: CASTYRQDTEAFF. The DNA for the CDR3 is TGTGCCAGCACCTACCGGCAGGACACTGAAGCTTTCTTT.